This TCR beta chain appears in the sequencing data of a study of response to subunit inactivated influenza vaccine. There are a few counts of this clonotype. V gave up 2 bases and J gave up 9 bases; unmatched junction bases: 6. Per the germline V gene, CDR1 is SGHTA and CDR2 is FQGNSA. This CDR3 spans 14 amino acids. TCRdb re-called the RT-PCR reads through MiXCR, storing one row per CDR3 protein. The table records around 570,000 distinct CDR3 sequences, around 10% of them present only once. This sample was shared with a second study, whose subject was T cells expressing NK-cell markers. This second study says: As the method of synthesis, 5'RACE template switching with UMIs yielded TCR beta cDNA. Sorted CD3+CD56+NKG2C+, CD3+CD56+NKG2C- and CD3+CD56-NKG2C+ T cells supplied TCR beta repertoires. There were several donors in whom these clonotypes also led the CD3+CD56-NKG2C+ fraction. No clear determination of HCMV specificity was made for expanded NKG2C+ T cell clones.

This rearrangement joins TRBV7-2 to TRBJ2-1, with 8 bases identical to TRBD1. This sequence originates from a man in his fifties who received an inactivated influenza vaccine. The sample in question was PBMCs from blood, obtained on the day of vaccination. The CDR3 DNA reads as TGTGCCAGCAGCTTAAGGACAGGGAATGGTGAGCAGTTCTTC. This encodes CASSLRTGNGEQFF.